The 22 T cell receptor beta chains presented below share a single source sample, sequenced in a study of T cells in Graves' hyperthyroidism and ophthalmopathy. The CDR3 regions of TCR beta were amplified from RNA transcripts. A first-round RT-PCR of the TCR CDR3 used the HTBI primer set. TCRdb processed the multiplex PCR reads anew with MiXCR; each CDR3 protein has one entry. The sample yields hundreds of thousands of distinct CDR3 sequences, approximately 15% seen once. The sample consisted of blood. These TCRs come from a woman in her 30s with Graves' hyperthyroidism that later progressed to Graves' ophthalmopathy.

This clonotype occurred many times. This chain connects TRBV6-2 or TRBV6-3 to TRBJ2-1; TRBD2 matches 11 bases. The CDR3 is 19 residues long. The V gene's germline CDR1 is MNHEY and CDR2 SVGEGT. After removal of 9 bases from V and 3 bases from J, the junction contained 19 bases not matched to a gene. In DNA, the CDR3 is TGTGCCAGAAGACTCCTAACTAGCGGGAGTCCGAGTTTCTACAATGAGCAGTTCTTC. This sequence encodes CARRLLTSGSPSFYNEQFF.

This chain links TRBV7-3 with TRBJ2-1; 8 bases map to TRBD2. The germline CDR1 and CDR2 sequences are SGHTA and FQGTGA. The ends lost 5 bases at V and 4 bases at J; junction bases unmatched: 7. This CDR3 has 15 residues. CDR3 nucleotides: TGTGCCAGCAGCCCCTTAGCGGGATTTTACAATGAGCAGTTCTTC. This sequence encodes CASSPLAGFYNEQFF.

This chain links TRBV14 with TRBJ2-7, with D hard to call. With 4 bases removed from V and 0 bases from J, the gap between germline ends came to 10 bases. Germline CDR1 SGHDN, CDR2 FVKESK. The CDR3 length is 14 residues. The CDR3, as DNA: TGTGCCAGCAGCCGTAGTGGGGACTCCTACGAGCAGTACTTC. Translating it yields CASSRSGDSYEQYF.

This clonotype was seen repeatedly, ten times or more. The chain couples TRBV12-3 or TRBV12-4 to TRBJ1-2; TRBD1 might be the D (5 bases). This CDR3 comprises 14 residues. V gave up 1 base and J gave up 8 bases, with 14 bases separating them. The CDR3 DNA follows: TGTGCCAGCAGTTTAGGTCAGGGATCCGAGGGCTACACCTTC. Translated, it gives CASSLGQGSEGYTF.

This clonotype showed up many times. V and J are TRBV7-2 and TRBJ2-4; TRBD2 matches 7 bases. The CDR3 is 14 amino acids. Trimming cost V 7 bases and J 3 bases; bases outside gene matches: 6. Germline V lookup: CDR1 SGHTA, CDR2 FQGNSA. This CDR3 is CASTPSGNKNIQYF. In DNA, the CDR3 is TGTGCCAGCACCCCTAGCGGAAACAAAAACATTCAGTACTTC.

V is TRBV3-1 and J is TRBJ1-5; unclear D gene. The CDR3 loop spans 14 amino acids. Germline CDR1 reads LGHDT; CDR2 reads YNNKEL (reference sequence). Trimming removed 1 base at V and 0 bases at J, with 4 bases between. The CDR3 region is CASSQATSNQPQHF. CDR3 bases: TGTGCCAGCAGCCAAGCGACTAGCAATCAGCCCCAGCATTTT.

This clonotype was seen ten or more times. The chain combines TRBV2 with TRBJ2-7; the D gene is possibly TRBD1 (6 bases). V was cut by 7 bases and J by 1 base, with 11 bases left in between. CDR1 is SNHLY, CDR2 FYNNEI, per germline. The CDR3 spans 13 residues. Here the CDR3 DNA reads TGTGCCAGCACCGGGGACAAGTCCTACGAGCAGTACTTC. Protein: CASTGDKSYEQYF.

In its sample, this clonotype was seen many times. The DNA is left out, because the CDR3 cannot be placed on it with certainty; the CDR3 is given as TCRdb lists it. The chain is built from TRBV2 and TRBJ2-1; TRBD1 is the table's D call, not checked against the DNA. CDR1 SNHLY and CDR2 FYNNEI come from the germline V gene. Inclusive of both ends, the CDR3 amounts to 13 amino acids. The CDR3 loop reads CASILDRNNEQFF.

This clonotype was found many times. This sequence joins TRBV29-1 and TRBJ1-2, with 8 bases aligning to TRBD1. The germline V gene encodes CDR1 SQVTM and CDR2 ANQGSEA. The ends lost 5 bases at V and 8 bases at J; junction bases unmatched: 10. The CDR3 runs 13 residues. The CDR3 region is CSVSRVGQEGYTF. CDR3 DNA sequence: TGCAGCGTTTCCAGAGTGGGACAGGAAGGCTACACCTTC.

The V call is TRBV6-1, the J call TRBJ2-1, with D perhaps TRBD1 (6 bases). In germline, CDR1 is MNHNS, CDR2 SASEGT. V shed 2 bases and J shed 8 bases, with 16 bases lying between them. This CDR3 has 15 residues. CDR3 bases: TGTGCCAGCAGTGAACTTGGGCAGGGGATTGATGAGCAGTTCTTC. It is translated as CASSELGQGIDEQFF.

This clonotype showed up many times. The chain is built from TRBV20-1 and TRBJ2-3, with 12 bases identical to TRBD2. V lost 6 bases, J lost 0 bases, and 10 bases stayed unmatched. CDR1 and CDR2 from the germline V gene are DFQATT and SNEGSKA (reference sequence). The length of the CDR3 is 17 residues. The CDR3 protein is CSAPGSSGRGSTDTQYF. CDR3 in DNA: TGCAGTGCCCCGGGGTCTAGCGGGAGGGGGAGCACAGATACGCAGTATTTT.

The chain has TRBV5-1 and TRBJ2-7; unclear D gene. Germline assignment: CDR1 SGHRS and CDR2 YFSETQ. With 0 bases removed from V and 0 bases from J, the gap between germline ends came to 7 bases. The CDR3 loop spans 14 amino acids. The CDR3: CASSLAHDSYEQYF. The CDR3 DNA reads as TGCGCCAGCAGCTTGGCTCACGACTCCTACGAGCAGTACTTC.

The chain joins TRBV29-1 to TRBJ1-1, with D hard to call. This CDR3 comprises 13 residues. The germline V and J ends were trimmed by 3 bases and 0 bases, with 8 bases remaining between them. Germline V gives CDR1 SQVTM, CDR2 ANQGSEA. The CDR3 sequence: CSVDHSLNTEAFF. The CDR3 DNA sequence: TGCAGCGTTGATCACAGCTTGAACACTGAAGCTTTCTTT.

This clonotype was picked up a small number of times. CDR3: CASNLGAQQFF. In DNA, the CDR3 is TGTGCCAGCAATCTCGGGGCACAGCAGTTCTTC. The rearrangement joins TRBV25-1 to TRBJ2-1; tentatively, D is TRBD1 or TRBD2 (5 bases each). Trimming took 7 bases from V and 11 from J, leaving 12 bases between them. Germline V gene data show CDR1 as MGHDK and CDR2 as SYGVNS. CDR3 size: 11 residues.

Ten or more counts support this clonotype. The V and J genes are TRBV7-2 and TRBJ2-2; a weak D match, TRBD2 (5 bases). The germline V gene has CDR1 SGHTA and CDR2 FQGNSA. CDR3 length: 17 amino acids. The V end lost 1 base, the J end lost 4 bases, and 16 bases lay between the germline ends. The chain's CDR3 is CASSLDGGAGITGELFF. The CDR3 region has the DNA TGTGCCAGCAGCTTAGATGGAGGCGCTGGGATCACCGGGGAGCTGTTTTTT.

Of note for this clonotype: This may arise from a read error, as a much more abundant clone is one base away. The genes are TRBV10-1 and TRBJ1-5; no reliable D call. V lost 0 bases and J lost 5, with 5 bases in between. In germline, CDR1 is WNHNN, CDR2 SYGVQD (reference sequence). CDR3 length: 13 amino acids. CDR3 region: CASSESIDQPQHF. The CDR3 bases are TGCGCCAGCAGTGAGTCGATAGATCAGCCCCAGCATTTT.

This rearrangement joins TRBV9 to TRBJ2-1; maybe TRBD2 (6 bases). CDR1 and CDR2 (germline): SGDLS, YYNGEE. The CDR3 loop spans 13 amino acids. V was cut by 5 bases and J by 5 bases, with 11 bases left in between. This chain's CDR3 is CASSPDYHNEQFF. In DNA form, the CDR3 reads TGTGCCAGCAGTCCGGACTACCACAATGAGCAGTTCTTC.

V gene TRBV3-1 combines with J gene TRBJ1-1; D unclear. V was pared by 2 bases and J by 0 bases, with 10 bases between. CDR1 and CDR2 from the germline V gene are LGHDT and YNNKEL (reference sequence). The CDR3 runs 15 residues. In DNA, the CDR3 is TGTGCCAGCAGCCAATTACAGCTAATGAACACTGAAGCTTTCTTT. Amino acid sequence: CASSQLQLMNTEAFF.

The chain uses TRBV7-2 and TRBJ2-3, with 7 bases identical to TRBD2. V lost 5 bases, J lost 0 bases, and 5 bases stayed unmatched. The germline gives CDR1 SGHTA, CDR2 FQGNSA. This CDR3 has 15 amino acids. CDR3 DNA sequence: TGTGCCAGCAGCCTCCAAGCGGGGAGCACAGATACGCAGTATTTT. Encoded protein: CASSLQAGSTDTQYF.

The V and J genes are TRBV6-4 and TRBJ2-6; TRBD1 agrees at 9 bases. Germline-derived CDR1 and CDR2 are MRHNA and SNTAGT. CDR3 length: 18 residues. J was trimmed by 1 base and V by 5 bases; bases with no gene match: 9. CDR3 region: CASSPRQGGVSGANVLTF. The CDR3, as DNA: TGTGCCAGCAGTCCCAGACAGGGGGGAGTATCTGGGGCCAACGTCCTGACTTTC.

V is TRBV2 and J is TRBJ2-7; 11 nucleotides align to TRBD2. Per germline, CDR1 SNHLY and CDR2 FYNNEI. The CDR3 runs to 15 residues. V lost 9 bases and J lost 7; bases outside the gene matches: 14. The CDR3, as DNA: TGTGCCAGTGACGGGGCACTAGCGGGAGCTGGTGAGCAGTACTTC. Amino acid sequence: CASDGALAGAGEQYF.

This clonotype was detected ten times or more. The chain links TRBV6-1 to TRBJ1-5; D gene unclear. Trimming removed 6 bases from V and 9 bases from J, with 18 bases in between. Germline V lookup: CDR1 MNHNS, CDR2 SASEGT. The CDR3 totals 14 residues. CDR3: CASSRDGVEAPQHF. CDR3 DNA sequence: TGTGCCAGCAGCAGAGACGGGGTAGAGGCGCCCCAGCATTTT.